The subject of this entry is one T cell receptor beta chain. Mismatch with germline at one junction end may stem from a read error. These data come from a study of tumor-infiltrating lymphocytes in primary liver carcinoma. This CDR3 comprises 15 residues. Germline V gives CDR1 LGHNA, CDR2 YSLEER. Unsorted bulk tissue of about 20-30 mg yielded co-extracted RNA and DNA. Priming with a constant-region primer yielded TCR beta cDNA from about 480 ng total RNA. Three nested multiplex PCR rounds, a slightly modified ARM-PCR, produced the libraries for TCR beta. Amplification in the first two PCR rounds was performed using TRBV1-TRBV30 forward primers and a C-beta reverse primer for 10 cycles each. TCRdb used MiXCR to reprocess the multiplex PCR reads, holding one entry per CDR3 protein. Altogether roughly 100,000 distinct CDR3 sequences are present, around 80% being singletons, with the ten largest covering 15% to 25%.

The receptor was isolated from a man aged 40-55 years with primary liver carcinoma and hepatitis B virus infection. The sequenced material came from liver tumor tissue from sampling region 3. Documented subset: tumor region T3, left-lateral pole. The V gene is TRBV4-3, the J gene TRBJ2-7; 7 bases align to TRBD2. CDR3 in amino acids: CANSQELAVVYEQYF. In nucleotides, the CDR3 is TGTGCCAACAGCCAGGAGCTAGCGGTTGTTTACGAGCAGTACTTC.